Listed here are 31 T cell receptor beta chains from one sample, sequenced in a study of shared clonotypes between healthy human individuals. The assay was immunoSEQ multiplex PCR, and TCRdb's table has in-frame clones only and misses some. The profile shows about 1.5 million clones, 98% of them singletons. Material: naive CD4+ T cells sorted from blood. Documented subset: CD45RA+ positively selected. All receptors come from a man aged 25 to 45 in good health.

The J gene is TRBJ2-3, the V gene TRBV25-1; 10 bases line up with TRBD2. CDR3 length equals 15 residues. With 2 bases clipped from V and 2 bases from J, the junction kept 1 base outside the gene matches. Germline assignment: CDR1 MGHDK and CDR2 SYGVNS. The CDR3 protein is CASSELAGATDTQYF. The DNA of the CDR3 is TGTGCCAGCAGTGAACTAGCGGGGGCCACAGATACGCAGTATTTT.

The chain recombines TRBV18 with TRBJ2-7; a weak D match, TRBD1 (6 bases). V was pared by 3 bases and J by 3 bases, with 12 bases between. This CDR3 is 14 amino acids long. CDR1 is KGHSH, CDR2 LQKENI, per germline. CDR3: CASSPSRQVYEQYF. In DNA, the CDR3 is TGTGCCAGCTCACCTTCGCGACAGGTCTACGAGCAGTACTTC.

The rearrangement links TRBV7-3 to TRBJ1-3, with unresolved D. Trimming took off 2 bases at V and 4 bases at J, with 6 bases between the two ends. CDR3 length: 13 amino acids. From germline, CDR1 is SGHTA and CDR2 FQGTGA. CDR3 sequence reads: CASSLEVGNTIYF. The CDR3 DNA sequence: TGTGCCAGCAGCTTAGAGGTGGGAAACACCATATATTTT.

This chain joins TRBV10-1 and TRBJ2-1; the D gene is possibly TRBD2 (6 bases). Germline values: CDR1 WNHNN, CDR2 SYGVQD (reference sequence). The CDR3 contains 13 residues. Deletions cut 2 bases from V and 10 bases from J, with 12 bases between. The CDR3 bases are TGCGCCAGCAGTGAGACGGTTGGGGGGGAGCAGTTCTTC. Translated, it gives CASSETVGGEQFF.

The chain carries TRBV4-2 and TRBJ2-7, with D possibly being TRBD1 or TRBD2 (5 bases each). V was pared by 3 bases and J by 4 bases, with 16 bases between. The CDR3 is 15 residues long. Per the germline V gene, CDR1 is LGHNA and CDR2 is YNFKEQ. CDR3 in DNA: TGTGCCAGCAGCCAGGAGGCAAGGGGCGGGTACGAGCAGTACTTC. Its protein product is CASSQEARGGYEQYF.

The chain has TRBV28 and TRBJ2-1; D uncertain. The CDR3 covers 13 residues. The V end was cut by 8 bases, the J end by 3 bases, with 11 bases between. CDR1 and CDR2 (germline): MDHEN, SYDVKM. Written as DNA, the CDR3 is TGTGCCAGCCTCACCTGGGACTACAATGAGCAGTTCTTC. As protein: CASLTWDYNEQFF.

Regarding this clone: This specimen includes other DNA sequences encoding the same CDR3. This chain uses TRBV20-1 with TRBJ2-3; D ambiguous. CDR3 size: 10 residues. The V end lost 3 bases, the J end lost 6 bases, and 4 bases lay between the germline ends. The germline V gene encodes CDR1 DFQATT and CDR2 SNEGSKA (reference sequence). Here the CDR3 reads CSASRDTQYF. The DNA of the CDR3 is TGCAGTGCTAGTCGGGATACGCAGTATTTT.

This sequence joins TRBV7-2 and TRBJ2-3, with D unclear. The CDR3 covers 17 residues. Germline V lookup: CDR1 SGHTA, CDR2 FQGNSA. V lost 4 bases and J 0 bases, leaving 17 bases between the germline ends. In DNA, the CDR3 is TGTGCCAGCAGCTCGTATACACTTGGTACTAGCACAGATACGCAGTATTTT. Translation gives CASSSYTLGTSTDTQYF.

This clone was seen just once. The chain uses TRBV27 and TRBJ2-2, with 8 bases aligning to TRBD1. From germline, CDR1 is MNHEY and CDR2 SMNVEV (reference sequence). V gave up 3 bases and J gave up 5 bases; unmatched junction bases: 5. This CDR3 is 15 amino acids long. The CDR3 coding sequence is TGTGCCAGCAGTTTTAGCAGGGGGCTAACCGGGGAGCTGTTTTTT. This codes for CASSFSRGLTGELFF.

The chain has TRBV2 and TRBJ1-5; D possibly corresponds to TRBD1 (6 bases). This CDR3 has 15 amino acids. Per the germline V gene, CDR1 is SNHLY and CDR2 is FYNNEI. V was pared by 7 bases and J by 1 base, with 14 bases between. The CDR3 sequence: CASKPDRRSNQPQHF. CDR3 DNA: TGTGCCAGCAAACCCGACAGGAGGAGCAATCAGCCCCAGCATTTT.

The chain recombines TRBV2 with TRBJ2-7; D call uncertain. Germline-derived CDR1 and CDR2 are SNHLY and FYNNEI. Trimming took 6 bases from V and 4 from J, leaving 19 bases between them. The CDR3 sequence is 15 residues long. The CDR3, as DNA: TGTGCCAGCAGCCCCTCTGCAACCATTATGTACGAGCAGTACTTC. Translation gives CASSPSATIMYEQYF.

Turning to this clone: This specimen includes other DNA sequences encoding the same CDR3. The chain has TRBV5-1 and TRBJ2-7; 9 bases are a match to TRBD2. CDR3 size: 15 residues. Germline V gene sequence: CDR1 SGHRS, CDR2 YFSETQ. V dropped 0 bases and J dropped 2; count of bases not matched to a gene: 3. The CDR3 nucleotides read TGCGCCAGCAGCTTGGGGAGCGGGAGGACCTACGAGCAGTACTTC. This encodes CASSLGSGRTYEQYF.

This rearrangement joins TRBV2 to TRBJ1-3; the D gene is possibly TRBD1 (5 bases). Germline CDR1 is SNHLY and CDR2 is FYNNEI. The CDR3 extends over 16 amino acids. With 4 bases removed from V and 0 bases from J, the gap between germline ends came to 13 bases. CDR3 sequence: CASSGQGLVSGNTIYF. In DNA, the CDR3 is TGTGCCAGCAGTGGGCAGGGTTTGGTCTCTGGAAACACCATATATTTT.

Note on this clone: The sample carries other DNA sequences with the same CDR3. This rearrangement joins TRBV15 to TRBJ1-5; no reliable D call. Trimming left V 0 bases short and J 6 bases short, with 3 bases between. The germline gives CDR1 LNHNV, CDR2 YYDKDF (reference sequence). The CDR3 covers 12 residues. The CDR3 DNA reads TGTGCCACCAGCAGAGAACGTCAGCCCCAGCATTTT. Residues: CATSRERQPQHF.

The chain joins TRBV28 to TRBJ1-5; D unclear. Germline loops: CDR1 MDHEN, CDR2 SYDVKM. CDR3 length: 18 amino acids. The V end lost 3 bases, the J end lost 0 bases, and 18 bases lay between the germline ends. CDR3 in DNA: TGTGCCAGCAGTTTTATGTGGGTGCAGGATTATAGCAATCAGCCCCAGCATTTT. Residues: CASSFMWVQDYSNQPQHF. Filled out from reference TRBV28 and TRBJ1-5, the complete variable domain reads DVKVTQSSRYLVKRTGEKVFLECVQDMDHENMFWYRQDPGLGLRLIYFSYDVKMKEKGDIPEGYSVSREKKERFSLILESASTNQTSMYLCASSFMWVQDYSNQPQHFGDGTRLSIL.

The rearrangement links TRBV5-4 to TRBJ1-4, with 9 bases that match TRBD1. V lost 4 bases, J lost 7 bases, and 8 bases stayed unmatched. This CDR3 has 15 amino acids. The germline gives CDR1 SGHNT, CDR2 YYREEE (reference sequence). In nucleotides, the CDR3 is TGTGCCAGCAGCAAACAGGGGGCGCTTAGTGAAAAACTGTTTTTT. As protein: CASSKQGALSEKLFF. The full variable domain, in which reference TRBV5-4 and TRBJ1-4 provide the parts outside the CDR3, is ETGVTQSPTHLIKTRGQQVTLRCSSQSGHNTVSWYQQALGQGPQFIFQYYREEENGRGNFPPRFSGLQFPNYSSELNVNALELDDSALYLCASSKQGALSEKLFFGSGTQLSVL.

This chain's CDR3 is CASSQGHPYEQYF. DNA of the CDR3: TGTGCCAGCAGCCAAGGACACCCCTACGAGCAGTACTTC. The genes are TRBV11-3 and TRBJ2-7, with D perhaps TRBD1 (5 bases). From germline, CDR1 is SGHNT and CDR2 YENEEA. The CDR3 is made up of 13 amino acids. The V end lost 5 bases, the J end lost 2 bases, and 10 bases lay between the germline ends.

The chain couples TRBV5-5 to TRBJ1-3; D uncertain. CDR3 length: 19 residues. V was clipped by 1 base and J by 0 bases, with 20 bases between them. CDR1 and CDR2 (germline): SGHKS, YYEKEE (reference sequence). The CDR3 is CASSLIFGQALASGNTIYF. Here the CDR3 DNA reads TGTGCCAGCAGCTTGATTTTCGGGCAGGCCTTAGCCTCTGGAAACACCATATATTTT.

A remark on this clone: The sample holds other DNA sequences that translate to the same CDR3. The chain recombines TRBV6-1 with TRBJ1-5, with D uncertain. The CDR3 runs 14 residues. Germline CDR1 MNHNS, CDR2 SASEGT. The germline V and J ends were trimmed by 4 bases and 0 bases, with 7 bases remaining between them. CDR3 protein: CASSVQGSNQPQHF. The CDR3 nucleotides read TGTGCCAGCAGTGTCCAAGGTAGCAATCAGCCCCAGCATTTT.

This chain joins TRBV15 and TRBJ1-3; D is possibly TRBD1 (5 bases). Trimming shortened V by 0 bases and J by 4 bases, and 13 bases separated the two germline ends. There are 16 residues in the CDR3. CDR1 and CDR2 (germline): LNHNV, YYDKDF (reference sequence). CDR3 residues: CATSRDWGTDGNTIYF. Here the CDR3 DNA reads TGTGCCACCAGCAGAGATTGGGGGACGGACGGAAACACCATATATTTT.

The CDR3 loop is CASRTSGRRGDTQYF. Written as DNA, the CDR3 is TGTGCCAGTAGGACTAGCGGGAGGAGAGGGGATACGCAGTATTTT. V usage is TRBV19 and J usage is TRBJ2-3; 13 nucleotides agree with TRBD2. CDR1 is LNHDA, CDR2 SQIVND, per germline (reference sequence). CDR3 size: 15 residues. V was pared by 6 bases and J by 6 bases, with 6 bases of the junction left unmatched.

CDR3 in amino acids: CASSVARTSGRPSTDTQYF. The CDR3 nucleotides are TGTGCCAGCAGCGTAGCGAGGACTAGCGGGAGACCTAGCACAGATACGCAGTATTTT. This chain uses TRBV9 with TRBJ2-3; 13 positions agree with TRBD2. This CDR3 comprises 19 residues. Losses at the gene ends were 0 bases for V and 0 bases for J; bases not matched to a gene: 7. Germline CDR1 and CDR2: SGDLS and YYNGEE.

The rearrangement joins TRBV30 to TRBJ1-4; 8 bases fit TRBD1. Germline assignment: CDR1 GTSNPN and CDR2 SVGIG (reference sequence). After removal of 5 bases from V and 4 bases from J, the junction contained 6 bases not matched to a gene. CDR3 length: 14 residues. The CDR3 loop reads CAWSTRGRNEKLFF. CDR3 nucleotides: TGTGCCTGGTCGACCAGGGGGCGTAATGAAAAACTGTTTTTT.

In DNA form, the CDR3 reads TGTGCCAGCAGCGAAGGACAGGTGGCCTACGAGCAGTACTTC. Its protein is CASSEGQVAYEQYF. The chain uses TRBV9 and TRBJ2-7, with 7 bases identical to TRBD1. Germline values: CDR1 SGDLS, CDR2 YYNGEE. Trimming removed 3 bases from V and 2 bases from J; junction bases left unmatched: 5. CDR3 size: 14 residues.

The genes are TRBV10-2 and TRBJ2-7; 10 positions match TRBD1. CDR3 length: 15 amino acids. Looked up from germline, CDR1 is WSHSY and CDR2 is SAAADI. V trimming: 5 bases; J trimming: 7 bases; junction bases outside the gene matches: 11. CDR3 region: CASSHRDRGYGEQYF. In DNA, the CDR3 is TGCGCCAGCAGTCACCGGGACAGGGGCTATGGGGAGCAGTACTTC.

The V gene is TRBV4-2, the J gene TRBJ2-3; the match to TRBD2 covers 8 bases. Germline values: CDR1 LGHNA, CDR2 YNFKEQ. CDR3 size: 15 residues. Unmatched junction bases numbered 4, after V lost 4 bases and J lost 1 base. CDR3 DNA: TGTGCCAGCAGCCCGCGGGAGGCGGGCACAGATACGCAGTATTTT. Protein sequence: CASSPREAGTDTQYF.

The chain links TRBV2 to TRBJ2-7; a weak D match, TRBD2 (5 bases). Germline V lookup: CDR1 SNHLY, CDR2 FYNNEI. The CDR3 is made up of 12 amino acids. The V gene lost 7 bases and the J gene lost 7 bases, with 14 bases spanning the gap. In nucleotides, the CDR3 is TGTGCCAGCAACCCCCTTCGGGGTGAGCAGTACTTC. It is translated as CASNPLRGEQYF.

In this sample, this clone turned up once. The rearrangement uses TRBV28 and TRBJ2-7; D is tentatively TRBD1 or TRBD2 (6 bases each). The CDR3 length is 16 residues. Germline CDR1 MDHEN, CDR2 SYDVKM. Between the trimmed V and J ends, which lost 4 bases and 2 bases, there was a span of 18 bases. The CDR3 sequence is CASSSPGDTRPYEQYF. CDR3 nucleotides: TGTGCCAGCAGTTCCCCGGGGGACACCCGGCCCTACGAGCAGTACTTC.

This clone occurred once. V and J are TRBV7-9 and TRBJ2-1; D possibly corresponds to TRBD1 (5 bases). The V end was cut by 4 bases, the J end by 7 bases, with 8 bases between. The CDR3 totals 12 residues. Germline V gene lookup returns CDR1 SEHNR and CDR2 FQNEAQ (reference sequence). CDR3 loop: CASSSRVNEQFF. CDR3 sequence (DNA): TGTGCCAGCAGCTCCAGGGTTAATGAGCAGTTCTTC.

J is TRBJ2-7 and V is TRBV5-1, with no clear D. Germline assignment: CDR1 SGHRS and CDR2 YFSETQ. V was shortened by 0 bases and J by 6 bases, with 10 bases between the two germline ends. This CDR3 comprises 13 residues. The CDR3 nucleotides are TGCGCCAGCAGCTTGGAGGCCGTTACCGAGCAGTACTTC. This gives the protein CASSLEAVTEQYF.

This clone was recorded once. The chain has TRBV6-1 and TRBJ2-2; D possibly corresponds to TRBD1 (6 bases). The CDR3 length is 15 residues. V was cut by 3 bases and J by 5 bases, with 13 bases left in between. Per the germline V gene, CDR1 is MNHNS and CDR2 is SASEGT. The CDR3 is CASSEGARRTGELFF. CDR3 nucleotide sequence: TGTGCCAGCAGTGAGGGGGCCCGGCGTACCGGGGAGCTGTTTTTT.